This T cell receptor beta chain comes out of a study of somatic mutations in cytotoxic T cells in rheumatoid arthritis (dated by TCRdb to about 2017). Regarding the study in general: Before any treatment started and right after they were diagnosed, patients gave peripheral blood samples (approximately 33 ml EDTA). Whether expanded CD8+ T-cell clones in untreated, newly diagnosed rheumatoid arthritis carry somatic mutations was the study question, and clonality was characterized with TCRB deep sequencing. A total of about 67 rheumatoid arthritis patients and 15 to 25 healthy controls underwent TCRB deep sequencing. Sorted V beta1+ cells also underwent TCRB sequencing, and some V beta antibody-stained T-cell populations were flow-sorted at nearly 100% purity on a FACSAria II or Sony SH800. Median age was essentially the same in the patient group and the control group. On the study overall, not on this receptor specifically: An increase of CD8+ clonality with age was seen in patients (Spearman r ≈ 0.49) but not in healthy controls. The slight underrepresentation of TRBV07 in patients was not corrected for multiple comparisons. Several identical CD8+ TCRB sequences were found in both blood and synovial fluid, and in about an eighth of the roughly 60 patients the largest CD8+ clone exceeded 20% of CD8+ cells. There was no significant difference in CD8+ T-cell clonality between rheumatoid arthritis patients and age-matched healthy controls. It was unknown which antigens the expanded CD8+ clones targeted, and their absence from virus-specific databases did not exclude viral specificity.

Sequencing of TCRB CDR3 was done on genomic DNA with the immunoSEQ assay. The authors' pipeline ran thus. Patient CD8+ clones larger than 1% were compared against published virus-specific TCRB sequences, and only a few matched. Analyses were restricted to productive TCRB rearrangements. A clone was defined by a unique TCRB CDR3 sequence, and clonality was computed as a productive clonality index based on Shannon entropy. Repertoire overlap for a pair of samples was computed from each clone's template counts relative to total templates per sample. V-gene usage measured by flow cytometry correlated with TCRB sequencing V-gene usage, with a Spearman r of roughly 0.67. TCRdb holds this immuneACCESS table with in-frame rearrangements only. Some clones are missing; in checked studies, unresolved V genes explain under half, and the rest has no known cause. Clonal size and the V and J genes are those of that table, whereas D and trimming came from the DNA. The sample table holds some 23,000 clones, of which 80% to 90% were seen once. The biggest ten clones account for approximately 3.8% of the sample.

From the cysteine through the phenylalanine, the CDR3 covers 16 amino acids. Only CDR3 DNA remains: 48 bases, in frame from the first base. Unmatched junction bases come to 5, with V trimmed by 3 bases and J by 0 bases. The germline V gene yields MGHRA for CDR1 and YSYEKL for CDR2. Comments on this clone: The clone's antigen remains unknown. No base-level quality is on record; no much larger clone is a single base apart.

On an AutoMACS, CD4+ and CD8+ cells were isolated via positive magnetic bead selection, and their purity was verified by flow cytometry. After a first flow cytometry screen using a TCR V beta antibody panel, clonal expansions were characterized through TCRB deep sequencing of sorted CD8+ fractions. Peripheral blood mononuclear cells were isolated by Ficoll-Paque PLUS density gradient separation. DNA was extracted from CD4-enriched, CD8-enriched or PBMC samples with Nucleospin Tissue or Tissue XS kits and quantified with a Qubit 2.0 fluorometer. This chain joins TRBV4-1 to TRBJ1-1; 9 bases in the middle match TRBD1. This receptor was obtained from an adult with rheumatoid arthritis. Material: CD8+ T cells sorted from blood. The CDR3 loop reads CASSHRTGALNTEAFF. Read as DNA, the sequence is TGCGCCAGCAGCCATCGGACAGGGGCATTGAACACTGAAGCTTTCTTT.